One sample yielded the 15 T cell receptor beta chains listed below, sequenced in a study of blood T cell repertoires in COVID-19. Clones were sequenced by immunoSEQ multiplex PCR, and TCRdb holds only the in-frame ones, with some missing. The data contain 90,000 to 140,000 clones, 81% of them singletons. Sequenced input: peripheral blood. These receptors were obtained from a woman in her 70s with acute or convalescent COVID-19.

The J gene is TRBJ1-1, the V gene TRBV5-1; D is perhaps TRBD1 (6 bases). The V and J ends lost 6 bases and 5 bases respectively, with 17 bases between them. Germline values: CDR1 SGHRS, CDR2 YFSETQ. CDR3 length: 14 amino acids. The CDR3 nucleotides are TGCGCCAGCACTCAAGGCGGGGGGCCGACTGAAGCTTTCTTT. This codes for CASTQGGGPTEAFF.

The V and J genes are TRBV15 and TRBJ1-2; D ambiguous. CDR1 is LNHNV, CDR2 YYDKDF, per germline (reference sequence). V dropped 4 bases and J dropped 10 bases, with 25 bases sitting between them. The CDR3 is 16 residues long. In DNA, the CDR3 is TGTGCCACCAGCACCCCCCGATTTCAGGCGTTCGTTACCTACACCTTC. Translated, it gives CATSTPRFQAFVTYTF.

The rearrangement uses TRBV3-1 (or the pseudogene TRBV3-2) and TRBJ2-7, with TRBD2 matching over 12 bases. CDR3 size: 21 residues. V was pared by 5 bases and J by 1 base, with 21 bases of the junction left unmatched. Germline V lookup: CDR1 LGHDT, CDR2 YNNKEL (reference sequence). The CDR3 spells CASSSMTSGGLRDSRSYEQYF. In DNA, the CDR3 is TGTGCCAGCAGCTCCATGACTAGCGGGGGCCTGAGGGATTCGAGGTCCTACGAGCAGTACTTC.

The chain carries TRBV5-1 and TRBJ2-2; the D is unclear. CDR3 length equals 13 residues. Germline values: CDR1 SGHRS, CDR2 YFSETQ. V was clipped by 0 bases and J by 5 bases, with 5 bases between them. CDR3 loop: CASSLVGTGELFF. CDR3 DNA sequence: TGCGCCAGCAGCTTGGTCGGGACCGGGGAGCTGTTTTTT.

This clone has a handful of counts. V usage is TRBV5-4 and J usage is TRBJ2-2, with TRBD1 matching 10 bases. Germline V CDR1 and CDR2: SGHNT, YYREEE (reference sequence). This CDR3 is built from 17 residues. The junction had 11 bases not matched to a gene; V was cut back by 7 bases and J by 2 bases. CDR3 in amino acids: CASAWDRGGINTGELFF. CDR3 in DNA: TGTGCCAGCGCTTGGGACAGGGGAGGAATTAACACCGGGGAGCTGTTTTTT.

The chain recombines TRBV7-2 with TRBJ1-2, with a weak D call TRBD1 (6 bases). Germline loops: CDR1 SGHTA, CDR2 FQGNSA. Trimming removed 2 bases from V and 2 bases from J, with 18 bases in between. The CDR3 spans 17 residues. The CDR3 region is CASSLYLQGPFNYGYTF. The CDR3 DNA is TGTGCCAGCAGCTTATACCTACAGGGACCCTTCAACTATGGCTACACCTTC.

The CDR3 loop is CASTHEETLNTGELFF. In DNA form, the CDR3 reads TGTGCCAGCACTCACGAGGAGACCTTGAACACCGGGGAGCTGTTTTTT. The chain uses TRBV28 and TRBJ2-2; D unclear. The CDR3 is made up of 16 amino acids. The germline gives CDR1 MDHEN, CDR2 SYDVKM. The V gene lost 7 bases and the J gene lost 1 base, with 16 bases spanning the gap.

This clone was found a few times. V is TRBV7-6 and J is TRBJ2-7; TRBD2 aligns across 7 bases. The CDR3 contains 15 residues. Germline lookup yields CDR1 SGHVS and CDR2 FNYEAQ. V was pared by 1 base and J by 10 bases, with 13 bases of the junction left unmatched. The CDR3: CASSLVGSGVGAQYF. CDR3 coding DNA: TGTGCCAGCAGCTTAGTTGGCAGCGGGGTTGGGGCACAGTACTTC.

The CDR3 coding sequence is TGTGCCAGCAGTTTATTGTGGAGCGGAGAGACCCAGTACTTC. Protein sequence: CASSLLWSGETQYF. The V gene is TRBV27, the J gene TRBJ2-5; a weak D match, TRBD2 (5 bases). The CDR3 is 14 amino acids. CDR1 and CDR2 from the germline V gene are MNHEY and SMNVEV (reference sequence). V was shortened by 1 base and J by 4 bases, with 10 bases between the two germline ends.

This clone came up once. Written as DNA, the CDR3 is TGTGCCAGCAGTTCGGGACTAGCGTTCGAGCAGTACTTC. It specifies CASSSGLAFEQYF. The J gene is TRBJ2-7, the V gene TRBV6-5; 10 positions agree with TRBD2. Germline loops: CDR1 MNHEY, CDR2 SVGAGI. V dropped 4 bases and J dropped 6; count of bases not matched to a gene: 3. The CDR3 consists of 13 residues.

This clone showed up just once. The chain uses TRBV6-6 and TRBJ2-7, with 11 bases aligning to TRBD1. This CDR3 spans 16 amino acids. Germline CDR1 and CDR2: MNHNY and SVGAGI (reference sequence). The trim removed 5 bases at V and 7 bases at J, leaving 13 bases unmatched. The CDR3 DNA follows: TGTGCCAGCAGTCCAGCTCGGACAGGGGGCTCGAAAGAGCAGTACTTC. This encodes CASSPARTGGSKEQYF.

The chain joins TRBV30 to TRBJ2-5; 11 positions match TRBD2. Trimming cost V 0 bases and J 5 bases; bases outside gene matches: 8. The CDR3 runs 16 residues. Germline V gene data show CDR1 as GTSNPN and CDR2 as SVGIG (reference sequence). The CDR3 nucleotides read TGTGCCTGGAGTGTATTTAGCGGGGGGGCCGTGGAGACCCAGTACTTC. It translates to CAWSVFSGGAVETQYF.

V usage is TRBV29-1 and J usage is TRBJ2-3, with 10 bases lining up with TRBD2. Germline loops: CDR1 SQVTM, CDR2 ANQGSEA. This CDR3 is 16 amino acids long. The V gene end was trimmed by 6 bases and the J gene end by 1 base; junction bases not matched to a gene: 10. The DNA of the CDR3 is TGCAGCGTGGAGGGGCCTAGCGGGAGTGGCACAGATACGCAGTATTTT. This gives the protein CSVEGPSGSGTDTQYF.

The V and J genes are TRBV6-1 and TRBJ2-7; TRBD2 matches 9 bases. After removal of 0 bases from V and 2 bases from J, the junction contained 5 bases not matched to a gene. Germline loops: CDR1 MNHNS, CDR2 SASEGT. This CDR3 comprises 16 residues. This CDR3 reads CASSEATSGLPYEQYF. The CDR3 DNA reads TGTGCCAGCAGTGAAGCCACTAGCGGGCTCCCCTACGAGCAGTACTTC.

The CDR3 DNA is TGTGCCAGCAGCCCCCTTCGGACTAGCGGATTTAAGGATACGCAGTATTTT. Residues: CASSPLRTSGFKDTQYF. The gene calls are TRBV7-8 and TRBJ2-3; 10 bases line up with TRBD2. Germline V gives CDR1 SGHVS, CDR2 FQNEAQ. V was pared by 5 bases and J by 6 bases, with 14 bases of the junction left unmatched. This CDR3 spans 17 amino acids.